The subject of this entry is one T cell receptor beta chain. A few counts support this clone. Its antigen is still unknown. No much larger clonotype is one base removed from it; base qualities were not supplied. The sample originates from a study of blood T cell repertoires in COVID-19 (dated by TCRdb to 2020 to 2022). Notes on the research overall: The collaborator samples originated in the United States, Italy and Spain and spanned the acute and convalescent phases of COVID-19. The prospective study material was composed of cDNA or gDNA derived from T cells, B-cell-depleted T cells, or PBMCs. Deeply sampled blood TCRbeta repertoires from subjects exposed to, actively infected with, or recovered from COVID-19 were included in the dataset. A freely available public database, intended as a resource for researchers studying the immune response to SARS-CoV-2, is where the repertoires were released. Samples were obtained from the ongoing ImmuneRACE study (first 160 participants) and from about 1,300 subjects provided by 6 global collaborators. The sample metadata nearly always contained a de-identified subject ID, COVID-19 status, age in years and sex. HLA class I and class II types, where available, came from metadata supplied by the sample provider rather than from assay-based typing.

Enrolling through a virtual design, the prospective study's participants ranged in age from about 18 to 89 years and lived across 24 United States geographic areas. In the prospective study, cohorts were assigned on the basis of participant-reported clinical history obtained from a screening survey and a study questionnaire. Each participant in the prospective study had whole blood, serum and a nasopharyngeal or oropharyngeal swab collected by mobile phlebotomists. Prospective study participants could optionally give additional blood draws and questionnaires over an approximately two-month period. Before DNA extraction, blood samples from the prospective study were shipped at room temperature or frozen. Trimming accounts for 5 bases at V and 7 bases at J, while the number of junction bases matched to no gene is 3. The CDR3 goes from the cysteine to the phenylalanine over 13 residues. Only CDR3 DNA is held: 39 bases, read in frame from base 1. From the germline V gene, CDR1 is SQVTM and CDR2 is ANQGSEA.

Here is what the overall study found, with its caveats: The amount of clinical and demographic metadata varied by source and participant and was provided uncurated.

TCRbeta CDR3 regions were amplified from genomic DNA by means of the immunoSEQ Assay, a bias-controlled multiplex PCR. For the original study's pipeline: The number of nucleated cells in each sample was estimated from the amplification of reference gene primers within the assay. Sequence reads were collapsed and filtered to measure the absolute abundance of every unique TCRbeta CDR3 rearrangement. For each sample, productive Simpson clonality was calculated as the square root of Simpson's diversity index over productive rearrangements. In TCRdb, the immuneACCESS table is reduced to in-frame sequences with V and J assigned. These tables do not hold every clone; where another copy was compared, an unresolved V gene accounts for under half, and the others remain unexplained. V, J and clone size are those of that table, while D and trimming were read from the DNA. For this sample there are about 200,000 clones; around 84% appear just once. Clones ranked in the top ten supply around 7.4% of the sample.

Recombination connected TRBV29-1 to TRBJ1-4; TRBD1 matches 11 bases in the middle. The origin of this receptor is a woman in her forties with acute COVID-19. Sequencing used PBMCs or T cells enriched from blood (not recorded which). Read as DNA, the sequence is TGCAGCGTTTCCGGGACAGGGGGTGAAAAACTGTTTTTT. It codes for CSVSGTGGEKLFF. Here the CDR3 is joined to the reference TRBV29-1 and TRBJ1-4 genes, and the full variable domain is: SAVISQKPSRDICQRGTSLTIQCQVDSQVTMMFWYRQQPGQSLTLIATANQGSEATYESGFVIDKFPISRPNLTFSTLTVSNMSPEDSSIYLCSVSGTGGEKLFFGSGTQLSVL.